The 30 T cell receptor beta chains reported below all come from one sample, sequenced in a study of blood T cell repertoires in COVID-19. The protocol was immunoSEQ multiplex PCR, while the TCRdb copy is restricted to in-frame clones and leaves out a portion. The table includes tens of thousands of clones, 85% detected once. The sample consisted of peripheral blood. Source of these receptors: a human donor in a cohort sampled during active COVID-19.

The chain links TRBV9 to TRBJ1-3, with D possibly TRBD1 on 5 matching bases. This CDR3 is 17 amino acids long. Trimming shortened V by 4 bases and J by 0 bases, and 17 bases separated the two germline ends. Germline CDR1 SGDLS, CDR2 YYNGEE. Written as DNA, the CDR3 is TGTGCCAGCAGCTCGGGGGAGTCGGCAAGCTCTGGAAACACCATATATTTT. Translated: CASSSGESASSGNTIYF.

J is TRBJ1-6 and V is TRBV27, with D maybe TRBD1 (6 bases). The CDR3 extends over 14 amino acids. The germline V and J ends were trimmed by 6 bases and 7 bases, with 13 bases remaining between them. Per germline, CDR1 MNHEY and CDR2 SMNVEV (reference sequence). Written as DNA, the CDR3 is TGTGCCAGCAGCTACAGGGTACGGAATTCACCCCTCCACTTT. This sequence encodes CASSYRVRNSPLHF.

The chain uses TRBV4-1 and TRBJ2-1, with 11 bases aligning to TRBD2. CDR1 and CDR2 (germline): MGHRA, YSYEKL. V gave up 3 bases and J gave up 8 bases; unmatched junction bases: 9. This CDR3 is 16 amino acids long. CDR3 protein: CASSHPTSGDRHEQFF. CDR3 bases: TGCGCCAGCAGCCACCCGACTAGCGGGGACAGGCATGAGCAGTTCTTC.

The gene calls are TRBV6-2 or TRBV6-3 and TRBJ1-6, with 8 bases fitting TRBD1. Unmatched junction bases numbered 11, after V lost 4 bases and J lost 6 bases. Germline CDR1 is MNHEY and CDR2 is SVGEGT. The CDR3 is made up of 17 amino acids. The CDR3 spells CASSSNRGTGLNSPLHF. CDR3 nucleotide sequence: TGTGCCAGCAGTTCGAACAGGGGGACTGGTCTTAATTCACCCCTCCACTTT.

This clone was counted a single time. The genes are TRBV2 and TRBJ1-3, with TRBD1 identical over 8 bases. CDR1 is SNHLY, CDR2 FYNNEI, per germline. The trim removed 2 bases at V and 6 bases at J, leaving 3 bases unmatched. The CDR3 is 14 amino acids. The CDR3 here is CASSERTGKNTIYF. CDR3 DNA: TGTGCCAGCAGTGAAAGGACAGGGAAAAACACCATATATTTT.

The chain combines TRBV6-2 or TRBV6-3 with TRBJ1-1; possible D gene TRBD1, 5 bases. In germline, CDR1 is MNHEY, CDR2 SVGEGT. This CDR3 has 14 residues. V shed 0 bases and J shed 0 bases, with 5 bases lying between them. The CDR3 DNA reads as TGTGCCAGCAGTTACTCGACAGTGAACACTGAAGCTTTCTTT. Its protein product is CASSYSTVNTEAFF.

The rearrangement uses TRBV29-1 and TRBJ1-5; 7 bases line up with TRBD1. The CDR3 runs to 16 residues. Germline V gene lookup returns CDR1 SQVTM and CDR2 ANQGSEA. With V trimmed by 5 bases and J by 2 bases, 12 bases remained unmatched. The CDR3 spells CSVLTQGKVGNQPQHF. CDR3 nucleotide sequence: TGCAGCGTTCTTACACAGGGGAAGGTCGGCAATCAGCCCCAGCATTTT.

CDR3 nucleotide sequence: TGCGCCAGCAGCTTGTATAGCGGGGGGGCTTCTGGAGAGACCCAGTACTTC. Residues: CASSLYSGGASGETQYF. The chain recombines TRBV5-1 with TRBJ2-5; TRBD2 agrees at 11 bases. The germline CDR1 and CDR2 sequences are SGHRS and YFSETQ. This CDR3 region has 17 residues. V was clipped by 1 base and J by 4 bases; unmatched bases: 9.

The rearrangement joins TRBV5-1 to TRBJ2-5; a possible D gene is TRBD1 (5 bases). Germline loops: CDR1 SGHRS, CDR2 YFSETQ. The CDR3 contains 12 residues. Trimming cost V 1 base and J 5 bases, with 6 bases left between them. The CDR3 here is CASSLRGETQYF. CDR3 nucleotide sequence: TGCGCCAGCAGCTTGAGGGGCGAGACCCAGTACTTC. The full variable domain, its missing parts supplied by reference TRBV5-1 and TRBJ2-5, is KAGVTQTPRYLIKTRGQQVTLSCSPISGHRSVSWYQQTPGQGLQFLFEYFSETQRNKGNFPGRFSGRQFSNSRSEMNVSTLELGDSALYLCASSLRGETQYFGPGTRLLVL.

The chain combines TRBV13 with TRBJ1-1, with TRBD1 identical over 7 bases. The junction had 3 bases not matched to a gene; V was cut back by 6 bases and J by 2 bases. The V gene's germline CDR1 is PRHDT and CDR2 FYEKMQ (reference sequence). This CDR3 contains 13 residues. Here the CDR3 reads CASSYRGNTEAFF. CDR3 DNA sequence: TGTGCCAGCAGTTACAGGGGTAACACTGAAGCTTTCTTT. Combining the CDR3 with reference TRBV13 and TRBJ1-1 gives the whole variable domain AAGVIQSPRHLIKEKRETATLKCYPIPRHDTVYWYQQGPGQDPQFLISFYEKMQSDKGSIPDRFSAQQFSDYHSELNMSSLELGDSALYFCASSYRGNTEAFFGQGTRLTVV.

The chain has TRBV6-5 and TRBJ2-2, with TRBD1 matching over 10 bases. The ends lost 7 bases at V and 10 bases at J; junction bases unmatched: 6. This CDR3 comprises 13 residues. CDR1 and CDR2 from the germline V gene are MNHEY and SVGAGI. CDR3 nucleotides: TGTGCCAGCATAGACAGGGGGCTAGAGGAGCTGTTTTTT. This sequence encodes CASIDRGLEELFF.

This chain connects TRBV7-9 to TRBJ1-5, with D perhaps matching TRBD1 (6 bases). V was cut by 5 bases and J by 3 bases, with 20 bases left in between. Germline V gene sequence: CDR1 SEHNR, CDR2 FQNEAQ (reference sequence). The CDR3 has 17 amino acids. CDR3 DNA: TGTGCCAGCAGCCGTACTACAGGGCCGGCGACCAATCAGCCCCAGCATTTT. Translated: CASSRTTGPATNQPQHF.

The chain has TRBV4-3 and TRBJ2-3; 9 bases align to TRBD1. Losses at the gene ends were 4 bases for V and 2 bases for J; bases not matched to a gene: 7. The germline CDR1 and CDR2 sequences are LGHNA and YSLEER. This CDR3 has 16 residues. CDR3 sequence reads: CASSLSGTGTTDTQYF. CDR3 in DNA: TGCGCCAGCAGCCTCTCCGGGACAGGGACCACAGATACGCAGTATTTT.

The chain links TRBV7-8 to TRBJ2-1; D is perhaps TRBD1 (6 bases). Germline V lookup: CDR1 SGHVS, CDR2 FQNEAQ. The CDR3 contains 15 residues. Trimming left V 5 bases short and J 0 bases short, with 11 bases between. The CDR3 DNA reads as TGTGCCAGCAGCCCTCGGGACAACTCCTACAATGAGCAGTTCTTC. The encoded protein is CASSPRDNSYNEQFF.

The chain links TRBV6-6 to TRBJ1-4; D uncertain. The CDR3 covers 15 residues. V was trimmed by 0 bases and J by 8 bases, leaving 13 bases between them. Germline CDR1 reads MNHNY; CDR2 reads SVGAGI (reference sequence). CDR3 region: CASSYSVTRQEKLFF. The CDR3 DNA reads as TGTGCCAGCAGTTACTCAGTGACACGGCAGGAAAAACTGTTTTTT.

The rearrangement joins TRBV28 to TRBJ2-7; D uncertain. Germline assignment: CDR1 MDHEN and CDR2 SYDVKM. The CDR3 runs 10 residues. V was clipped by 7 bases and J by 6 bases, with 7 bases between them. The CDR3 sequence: CASTLIEQYF. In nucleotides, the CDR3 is TGTGCCAGCACCCTTATCGAGCAGTACTTC.

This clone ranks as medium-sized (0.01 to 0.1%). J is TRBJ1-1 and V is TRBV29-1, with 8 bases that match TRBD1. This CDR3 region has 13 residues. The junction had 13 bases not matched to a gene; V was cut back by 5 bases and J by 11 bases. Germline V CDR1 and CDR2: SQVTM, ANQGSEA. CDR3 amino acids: CSVRISGGIQAFF. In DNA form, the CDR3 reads TGCAGCGTTAGGATATCAGGGGGCATTCAGGCTTTCTTT.

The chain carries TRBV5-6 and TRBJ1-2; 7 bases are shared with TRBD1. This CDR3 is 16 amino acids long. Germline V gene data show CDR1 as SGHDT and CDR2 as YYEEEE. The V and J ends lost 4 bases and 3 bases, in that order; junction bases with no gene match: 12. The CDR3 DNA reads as TGTGCCAGCAGCCCCGTCGGGCAGGGGGGTTACTATGGCTACACCTTC. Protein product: CASSPVGQGGYYGYTF.

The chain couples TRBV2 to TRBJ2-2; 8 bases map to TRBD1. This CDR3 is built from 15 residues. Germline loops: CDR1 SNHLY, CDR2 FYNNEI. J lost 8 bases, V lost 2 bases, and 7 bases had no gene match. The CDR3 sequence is CASSEFRQGKGELFF. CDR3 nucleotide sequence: TGTGCCAGCAGTGAATTTCGACAGGGGAAGGGGGAGCTGTTTTTT.

The CDR3 DNA reads as TGTGCCAGCTCACCATTTGACAGATTAAATGAAAAACTGTTTTTT. Translating gives CASSPFDRLNEKLFF. This chain links TRBV18 with TRBJ1-4; D might be TRBD1 (5 bases). The CDR3 extends over 15 amino acids. Trimming stripped 2 bases from V and 5 bases from J, with 12 bases between. The germline V gene encodes CDR1 KGHSH and CDR2 LQKENI.

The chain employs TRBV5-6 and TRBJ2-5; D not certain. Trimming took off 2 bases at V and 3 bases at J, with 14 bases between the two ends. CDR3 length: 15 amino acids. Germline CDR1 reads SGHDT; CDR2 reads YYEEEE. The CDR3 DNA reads TGTGCCAGCAGCTTCCGCCTGGCCCCGAAAGAGACCCAGTACTTC. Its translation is CASSFRLAPKETQYF. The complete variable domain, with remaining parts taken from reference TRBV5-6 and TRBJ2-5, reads DAGVTQSPTHLIKTRGQQVTLRCSPKSGHDTVSWYQQALGQGPQFIFQYYEEEERQRGNFPDRFSGHQFPNYSSELNVNALLLGDSALYLCASSFRLAPKETQYFGPGTRLLVL.

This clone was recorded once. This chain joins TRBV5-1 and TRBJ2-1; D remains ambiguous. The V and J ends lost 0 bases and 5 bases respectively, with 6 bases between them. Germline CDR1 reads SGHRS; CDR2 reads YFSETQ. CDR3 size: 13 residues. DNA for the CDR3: TGCGCCAGCAGCTTGGGTAGAGACAATGAGCAGTTCTTC. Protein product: CASSLGRDNEQFF. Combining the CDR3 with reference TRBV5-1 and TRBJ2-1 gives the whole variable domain KAGVTQTPRYLIKTRGQQVTLSCSPISGHRSVSWYQQTPGQGLQFLFEYFSETQRNKGNFPGRFSGRQFSNSRSEMNVSTLELGDSALYLCASSLGRDNEQFFGPGTRLTVL.

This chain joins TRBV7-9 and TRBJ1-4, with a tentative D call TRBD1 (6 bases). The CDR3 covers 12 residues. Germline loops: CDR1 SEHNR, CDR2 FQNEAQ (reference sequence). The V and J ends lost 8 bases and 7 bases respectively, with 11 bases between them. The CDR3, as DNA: TGTGCCAGCTACAGGGAGAGTGAAAAACTGTTTTTT. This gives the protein CASYRESEKLFF.

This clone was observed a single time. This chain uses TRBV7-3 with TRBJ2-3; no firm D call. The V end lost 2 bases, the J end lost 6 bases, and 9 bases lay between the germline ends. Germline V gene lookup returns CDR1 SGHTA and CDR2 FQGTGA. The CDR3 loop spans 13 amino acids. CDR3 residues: CASSLAFGDTQYF. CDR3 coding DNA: TGTGCCAGCAGCTTAGCTTTCGGGGATACGCAGTATTTT.

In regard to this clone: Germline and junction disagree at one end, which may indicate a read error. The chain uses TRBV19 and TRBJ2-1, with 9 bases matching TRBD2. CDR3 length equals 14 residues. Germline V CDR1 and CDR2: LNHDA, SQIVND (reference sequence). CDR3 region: CASSPGTSYIEQFF. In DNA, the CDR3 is TGTGCCAGTAGTCCAGGGACTAGCTACATTGAGCAGTTCTTC.

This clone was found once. The CDR3 is CASSQRGGTEAFF. DNA for the CDR3: TGTGCCAGCAGCCAAAGGGGGGGGACTGAAGCTTTCTTT. This chain uses TRBV7-6 with TRBJ1-1, with D possibly TRBD1 on 6 matching bases. CDR1 is SGHVS, CDR2 FNYEAQ, per germline. The CDR3 sequence is 13 residues long. The germline V and J ends were trimmed by 5 bases and 5 bases, with 12 bases remaining between them.

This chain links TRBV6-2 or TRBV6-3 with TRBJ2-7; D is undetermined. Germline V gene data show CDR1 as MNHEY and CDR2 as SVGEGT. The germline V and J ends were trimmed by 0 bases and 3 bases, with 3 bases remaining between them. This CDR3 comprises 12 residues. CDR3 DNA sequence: TGTGCCAGCAGTTACTCTTACTACGAGCAGTACTTC. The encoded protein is CASSYSYYEQYF.

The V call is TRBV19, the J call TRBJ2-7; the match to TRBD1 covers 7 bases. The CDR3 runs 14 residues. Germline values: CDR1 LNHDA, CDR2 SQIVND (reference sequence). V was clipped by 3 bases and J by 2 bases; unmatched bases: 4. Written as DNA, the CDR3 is TGTGCCAGTAGTATTGGGGGACAGACCTACGAGCAGTACTTC. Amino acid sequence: CASSIGGQTYEQYF.

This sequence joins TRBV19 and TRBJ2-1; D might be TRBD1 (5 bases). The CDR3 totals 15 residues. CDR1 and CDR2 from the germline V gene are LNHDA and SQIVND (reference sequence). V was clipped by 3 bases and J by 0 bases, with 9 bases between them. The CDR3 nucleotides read TGTGCCAGTAGTATCCTACAGGCCTCCTACAATGAGCAGTTCTTC. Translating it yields CASSILQASYNEQFF.

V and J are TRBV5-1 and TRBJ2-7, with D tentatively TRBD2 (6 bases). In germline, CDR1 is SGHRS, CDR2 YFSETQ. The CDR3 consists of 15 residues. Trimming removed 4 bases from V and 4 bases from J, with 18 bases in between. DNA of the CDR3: TGCGCCAGCAGCCCACGTTCGGGGGTAAAATACGAGCAGTACTTC. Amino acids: CASSPRSGVKYEQYF. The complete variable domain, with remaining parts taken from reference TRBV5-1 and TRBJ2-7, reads KAGVTQTPRYLIKTRGQQVTLSCSPISGHRSVSWYQQTPGQGLQFLFEYFSETQRNKGNFPGRFSGRQFSNSRSEMNVSTLELGDSALYLCASSPRSGVKYEQYFGPGTRLTVT.